The 5 T cell receptor beta chains below were found in one sample sequenced in a study of response to subunit inactivated influenza vaccine (dated by TCRdb to between 2018 and 2020). The receptor library was made with RT-PCR. The instrument was an Illumina HiSeq 2500. TCRdb trimmed public reads at Q25 via fastp, called clones via MiXCR and kept in-frame beta chains. All rows with the same CDR3 protein become a single entry with the most common DNA and genes. Here the sample has around 850,000 distinct CDR3 sequences; roughly 18% occur a single time. The top ten constitute about a tenth of the sample. The starting material was PBMCs from blood, obtained about 5 days after vaccination. These receptors originate from a man aged 50-60 years who received an inactivated influenza vaccine. Donor details come from another sample of the same person, matched by shared clones.

The sample holds many counts of this clonotype. This chain links TRBV20-1 with TRBJ1-1, with 10 bases matching TRBD1. This CDR3 spans 14 amino acids. V gave up 3 bases and J gave up 8 bases; unmatched junction bases: 9. Germline CDR1 and CDR2: DFQATT and SNEGSKA (reference sequence). The CDR3 sequence is CSARGVGQGIEAFF. The CDR3 coding sequence is TGCAGTGCTAGGGGGGTGGGACAGGGGATAGAAGCTTTCTTT.

There are a few counts of this clonotype. The V gene is TRBV29-1, the J gene TRBJ2-1; D not certain. CDR1 and CDR2 from the germline V gene are SQVTM and ANQGSEA. The CDR3 has 12 amino acids. V lost 6 bases, J lost 1 base, and 7 bases lay in between. Here the CDR3 reads CSVELSYNEQFF. The CDR3 DNA follows: TGCAGCGTAGAGCTATCCTACAATGAGCAGTTCTTC.

This clonotype was counted a few times. The chain joins TRBV12-3 or TRBV12-4 to TRBJ2-1; D gene uncertain. Between the trimmed V and J ends, which lost 3 bases and 1 base, there was a span of 19 bases. The CDR3 has 18 amino acids. The CDR3 region is CASSFSPPSSGSYNEQFF. CDR3 nucleotides: TGTGCCAGCAGTTTTAGCCCCCCTTCTTCCGGGTCCTACAATGAGCAGTTCTTC.

The chain carries TRBV20-1 and TRBJ2-3; D is unclear. V shed 5 bases and J shed 4 bases, with 7 bases lying between them. Germline loops: CDR1 DFQATT, CDR2 SNEGSKA (reference sequence). This CDR3 spans 11 amino acids. The CDR3 coding sequence is TGCAGTGCTTGGGATTCAGATACGCAGTATTTT. This codes for CSAWDSDTQYF.

This clonotype has more than one count but fewer than ten. The chain combines TRBV5-1 with TRBJ1-5; the D is unclear. The CDR3 totals 13 residues. Deletions cut 2 bases from V and 5 bases from J, with 8 bases between. CDR1 is SGHRS, CDR2 YFSETQ, per germline. The CDR3 DNA reads TGCGCCAGCAGCTTAACGTTAGATCAGCCCCAGCATTTT. It translates to CASSLTLDQPQHF.